Listed here is a single TCR beta chain. Its antigen remains unknown. Using immunoSEQ multiplex PCR, the repertoire was profiled, and TCRdb retains in-frame clones only, with some absent. The table has tens of thousands of clones, around 94% seen once. This record belongs to a study of human versus mouse CDR3 diversity and MHC coevolution. The CDR3 runs 18 residues. Germline lookup yields CDR1 SEHNR and CDR2 FQNEAQ (reference sequence). Study-wide points: Mice had fewer CDR3 deletions and insertions than humans on average.

The sequenced material came from naive CD4+ T cells from blood. Documented subset: CD45RO-negative CD62L-positive naive CD4 T cells. This TCR was recovered from a person between 60 and 70 years old in good health. The genes are TRBV7-9 and TRBJ2-5, with D possibly TRBD1 on 5 matching bases. With the DNA end fitting TRBJ2-7 better, the J assignment may be wrong. The CDR3 DNA sequence: TGTGCCAGCAGCTTAAATCCTTCCTTAGGGGTTACTCCCTACGAGCAGTACTTC. Its protein product is CASSLNPSLGVTPYEQYF.